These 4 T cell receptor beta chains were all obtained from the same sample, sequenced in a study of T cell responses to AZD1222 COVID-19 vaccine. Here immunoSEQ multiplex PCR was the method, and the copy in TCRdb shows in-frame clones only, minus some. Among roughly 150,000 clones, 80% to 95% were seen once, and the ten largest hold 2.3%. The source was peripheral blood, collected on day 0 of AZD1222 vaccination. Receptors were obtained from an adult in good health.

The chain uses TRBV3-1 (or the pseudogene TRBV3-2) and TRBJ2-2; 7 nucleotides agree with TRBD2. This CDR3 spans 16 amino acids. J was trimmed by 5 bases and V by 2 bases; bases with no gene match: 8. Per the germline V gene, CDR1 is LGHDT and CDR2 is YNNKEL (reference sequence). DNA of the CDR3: TGTGCCAGCAGCCAACGGACTAGTGCTAAGACCGGGGAGCTGTTTTTT. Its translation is CASSQRTSAKTGELFF.

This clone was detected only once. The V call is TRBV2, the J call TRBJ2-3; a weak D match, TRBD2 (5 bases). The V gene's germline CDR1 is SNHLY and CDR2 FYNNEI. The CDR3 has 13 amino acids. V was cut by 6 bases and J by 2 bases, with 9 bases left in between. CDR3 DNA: TGTGCCAGCAGGCGGACTGTCACAGATACGCAGTATTTT. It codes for CASRRTVTDTQYF.

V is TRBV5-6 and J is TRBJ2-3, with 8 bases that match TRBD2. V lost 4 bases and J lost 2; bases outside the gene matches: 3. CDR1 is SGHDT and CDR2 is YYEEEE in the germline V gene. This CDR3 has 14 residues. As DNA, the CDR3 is TGTGCCAGCAGCCGAGCGGGGGCCACAGATACGCAGTATTTT. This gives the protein CASSRAGATDTQYF.

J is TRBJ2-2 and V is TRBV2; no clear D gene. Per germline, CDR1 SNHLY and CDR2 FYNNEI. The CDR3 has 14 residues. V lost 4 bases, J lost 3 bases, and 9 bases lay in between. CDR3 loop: CASSVHRDTGELFF. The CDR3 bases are TGTGCCAGCAGTGTCCACCGGGACACCGGGGAGCTGTTTTTT.